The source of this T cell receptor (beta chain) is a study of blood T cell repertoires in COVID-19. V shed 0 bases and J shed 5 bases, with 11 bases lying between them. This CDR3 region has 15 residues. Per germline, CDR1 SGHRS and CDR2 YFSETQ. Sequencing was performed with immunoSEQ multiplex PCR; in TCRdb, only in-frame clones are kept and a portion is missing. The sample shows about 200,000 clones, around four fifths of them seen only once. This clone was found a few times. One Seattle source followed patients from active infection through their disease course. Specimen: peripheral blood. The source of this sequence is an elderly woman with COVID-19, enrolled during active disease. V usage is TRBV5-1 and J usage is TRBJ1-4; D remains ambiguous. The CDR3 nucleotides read TGCGCCAGCAGCTTGGGGGGAGGGTACAATGAAAAACTGTTTTTT. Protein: CASSLGGGYNEKLFF.